This is a list of T cell receptor beta chains from one sample in a study of blood T cell repertoires in COVID-19. Libraries were prepared by immunoSEQ multiplex PCR; TCRdb keeps only in-frame clonotypes and omits some of them. This sample has over 85,000 clones, with around 90% found just once. Sequencing was done on a sample of peripheral blood. The receptor set was obtained from an elderly woman with acute or convalescent COVID-19. Each CDR3 is given with its conserved first and last residue. A D gene is named only where the DNA matches it firmly. Size is stated for part of the rows, as once, few or many counts, or as a class when the clone is expanded.

D gene	V gene	clone size	J gene	CDR3 DNA	CDR3 protein
TRBD2	TRBV12-3/TRBV12-4	NA	TRBJ2-5	TGTGCCAGCCGACTAGCGGGGGCCCAGACCCAGTACTTC	CASRLAGAQTQYF
TRBD1	TRBV19	NA	TRBJ2-1	TGTGCCAGCCTCGACAGGGGGCGGTCCTACAATGAGCAGTTCTTC	CASLDRGRSYNEQFF
NA	TRBV19	NA	TRBJ1-1	TGTGCCAGTAGCCCCCTAAGTATCGTGAACACTGAAGCTTTCTTT	CASSPLSIVNTEAFF
TRBD2	TRBV7-2	few	TRBJ2-1	TGTGCCAGCAGAGCCGGGACTAGCCAAAATGAGCAGTTCTTC	CASRAGTSQNEQFF
NA	TRBV19	NA	TRBJ1-1	TGTGCCAGTAAGAGACGGACAAACACTGAAGCTTTCTTT	CASKRRTNTEAFF
TRBD2	TRBV3-1/TRBV3-2	NA	TRBJ2-5	TGTGCCAGCAGCCAAAGACTAGCGGAAGAGACCCAGTACTTC	CASSQRLAEETQYF
TRBD1	TRBV5-6	NA	TRBJ1-2	TGTGCCAGCAGCTCGGTATTTACAGGGGTCGGCTACACCTTC	CASSSVFTGVGYTF
TRBD2	TRBV2	NA	TRBJ2-7	TGTGCCAGCAGTGAAGATCGAGCGGGAAGCTCCTACGAGCAGTACTTC	CASSEDRAGSSYEQYF
TRBD1	TRBV7-3	NA	TRBJ2-2	TGTGCCAGCAGCTTAAATGACAGGGGAGGGGAGCTGTTTTTT	CASSLNDRGGELFF
NA	TRBV5-1	NA	TRBJ2-3	TGCGCCAGCAGCTACAACCGGGGGACGACAGATACGCAGTATTTT	CASSYNRGTTDTQYF
NA	TRBV6-5	NA	TRBJ1-2	TGTGCCAGCAGTTTAGATCCGACGGGCCGCGGGGGCTACACCTTC	CASSLDPTGRGGYTF
TRBD1	TRBV7-9	NA	TRBJ2-3	TGTGCCAGCAGCATCGGGACAGGGGCGGGCACAGATACGCAGTATTTT	CASSIGTGAGTDTQYF
TRBD1	TRBV7-9	NA	TRBJ2-5	TGTGCCAGCTTAGGGACAGGGGAAGAGACCCAGTACTTC	CASLGTGEETQYF
NA	TRBV9	NA	TRBJ1-3	TGTGCCAGCAGCGTAGATGGGGGCAACGGAAACACCATATATTTT	CASSVDGGNGNTIYF
NA	TRBV6-6	NA	TRBJ1-3	TGTGCCAGCAGTGGACAGAGTTCCTCTGGAAACACCATATATTTT	CASSGQSSSGNTIYF
NA	TRBV7-8	NA	TRBJ2-1	TGTGCCAGCAGCTCAGAGGTGCGGGGGCATAGCAATGAGCAGTTCTTC	CASSSEVRGHSNEQFF
NA	TRBV27	NA	TRBJ1-2	TGTGCCAGCAGTCGAGACGACACGGCCAACTATGGCTACACCTTC	CASSRDDTANYGYTF
TRBD1	TRBV27	NA	TRBJ1-1	TGTGCCAGCCCAAGGGCCGGACAGGGGGACACTGAAGCTTTCTTT	CASPRAGQGDTEAFF
NA	TRBV19	once	TRBJ2-1	TGTGCCAGTACCCAGACCTACAGCTCCTACAATGAGCAGTTCTTC	CASTQTYSSYNEQFF
NA	TRBV12-5	NA	TRBJ1-4	TGTGCTAGTGGTTCCCATTTCATTTTTGGAGGAGGCGAAAAACTGTTTTTT	CASGSHFIFGGGEKLFF
TRBD2	TRBV7-3	NA	TRBJ2-5	TGTGCCAGCAGCAGGACTAGCGGGGAGACCCAGTACTTC	CASSRTSGETQYF
NA	TRBV7-9	NA	TRBJ2-1	TGTGCCAGCAGCTTAGTGGCGGGTAACTCTGGGAATGAGCAGTTCTTC	CASSLVAGNSGNEQFF
TRBD2	TRBV7-2	NA	TRBJ2-1	TGTGCCAGCAGCTTAGGGGGGGGAGGTGGAAATGAGCAGTTCTTC	CASSLGGGGGNEQFF
NA	TRBV11-2	many	TRBJ1-2	TGTGCCAGCAGCTTGAGACAAGGATGGAACTATGGCTACACCTTC	CASSLRQGWNYGYTF